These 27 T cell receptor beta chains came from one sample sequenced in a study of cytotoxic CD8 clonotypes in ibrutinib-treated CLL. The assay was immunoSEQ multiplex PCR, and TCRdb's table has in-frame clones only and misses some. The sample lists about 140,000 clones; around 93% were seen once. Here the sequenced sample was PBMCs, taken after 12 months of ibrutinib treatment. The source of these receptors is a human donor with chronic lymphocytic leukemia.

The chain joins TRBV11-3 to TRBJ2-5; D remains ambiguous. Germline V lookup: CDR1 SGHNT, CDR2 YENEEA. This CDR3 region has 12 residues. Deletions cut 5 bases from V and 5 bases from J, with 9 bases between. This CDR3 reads CASSKGMETQYF. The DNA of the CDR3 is TGTGCCAGCAGCAAAGGCATGGAGACCCAGTACTTC. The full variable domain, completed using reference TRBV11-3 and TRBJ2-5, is EAGVVQSPRYKIIEKKQPVAFWCNPISGHNTLYWYLQNLGQGPELLIRYENEEAVDDSQLPKDRFSAERLKGVDSTLKIQPAELGDSAVYLCASSKGMETQYFGPGTRLLVL.

The CDR3 loop is CASSLDRAGETQYF. The CDR3 coding sequence is TGTGCCAGCAGTCTTGACAGGGCGGGGGAGACCCAGTACTTC. The chain recombines TRBV7-9 with TRBJ2-5, with D possibly TRBD1 on 7 matching bases. The CDR3 spans 14 residues. Trimming shortened V by 6 bases and J by 5 bases, and 16 bases separated the two germline ends. Germline-derived CDR1 and CDR2 are SEHNR and FQNEAQ (reference sequence). Supplemented by reference TRBV7-9 and TRBJ2-5, the full variable domain reads DTGVSQNPRHKITKRGQNVTFRCDPISEHNRLYWYRQTLGQGPEFLTYFQNEAQLEKSRLLSDRFSAERPKGSFSTLEIQRTEQGDSAMYLCASSLDRAGETQYFGPGTRLLVL.

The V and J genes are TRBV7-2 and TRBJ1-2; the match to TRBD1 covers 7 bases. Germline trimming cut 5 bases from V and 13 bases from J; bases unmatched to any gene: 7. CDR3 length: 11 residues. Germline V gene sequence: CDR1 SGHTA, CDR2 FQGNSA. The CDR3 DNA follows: TGTGCCAGCAGCGTCCGACAGGGTCGCACCTTC. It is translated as CASSVRQGRTF.

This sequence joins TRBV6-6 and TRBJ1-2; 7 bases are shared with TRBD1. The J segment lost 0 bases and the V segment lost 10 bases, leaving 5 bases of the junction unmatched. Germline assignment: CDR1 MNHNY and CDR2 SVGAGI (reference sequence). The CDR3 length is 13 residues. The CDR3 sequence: CATGQEANYGYTF. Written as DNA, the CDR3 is TGTGCCACAGGACAGGAAGCTAACTATGGCTACACCTTC.

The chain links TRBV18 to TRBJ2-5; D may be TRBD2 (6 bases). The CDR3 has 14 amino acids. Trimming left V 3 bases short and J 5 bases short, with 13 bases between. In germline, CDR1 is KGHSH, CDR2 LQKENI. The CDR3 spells CASSPAGGQETQYF. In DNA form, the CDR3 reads TGTGCCAGCTCACCGGCCGGGGGTCAGGAGACCCAGTACTTC. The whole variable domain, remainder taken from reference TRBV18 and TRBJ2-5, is NAGVMQNPRHLVRRRGQEARLRCSPMKGHSHVYWYRQLPEEGLKFMVYLQKENIIDESGMPKERFSAEFPKEGPSILRIQQVVRGDSAAYFCASSPAGGQETQYFGPGTRLLVL.

The chain's CDR3 is CATLGSYNEQFF. Written as DNA, the CDR3 is TGTGCCACCCTCGGCTCCTACAATGAGCAGTTCTTC. The chain links TRBV15 to TRBJ2-1; no reliable D call. The CDR3 has 12 amino acids. Germline values: CDR1 LNHNV, CDR2 YYDKDF (reference sequence). With 8 bases removed from V and 0 bases from J, the gap between germline ends came to 5 bases.

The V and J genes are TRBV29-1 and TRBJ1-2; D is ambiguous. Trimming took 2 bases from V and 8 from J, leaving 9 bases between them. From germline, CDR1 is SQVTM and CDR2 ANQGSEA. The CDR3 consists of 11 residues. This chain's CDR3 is CSVENDRGYTF. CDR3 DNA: TGCAGCGTTGAAAACGATAGGGGCTACACCTTC.

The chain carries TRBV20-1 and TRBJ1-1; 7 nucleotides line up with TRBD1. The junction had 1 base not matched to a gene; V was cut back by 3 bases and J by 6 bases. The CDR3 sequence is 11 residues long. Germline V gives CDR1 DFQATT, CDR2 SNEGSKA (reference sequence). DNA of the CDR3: TGCAGTGCTAGCCAGGGGGCTGAAGCTTTCTTT. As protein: CSASQGAEAFF.

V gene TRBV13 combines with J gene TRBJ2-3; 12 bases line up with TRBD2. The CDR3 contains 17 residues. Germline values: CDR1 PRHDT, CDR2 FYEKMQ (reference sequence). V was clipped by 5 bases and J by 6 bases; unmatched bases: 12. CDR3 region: CASSDWTSGTPGDTQYF. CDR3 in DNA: TGTGCCAGCAGCGATTGGACTAGCGGGACCCCTGGGGATACGCAGTATTTT.

The CDR3 DNA follows: TGTGCCAGCAGCTTAGCCTATTTCGGCAGTGAAGCTTTCTTT. Translated, it gives CASSLAYFGSEAFF. V is TRBV7-9 and J is TRBJ1-1; no reliable D call. The CDR3 consists of 14 residues. V dropped 0 bases and J dropped 7 bases, with 12 bases sitting between them. CDR1 and CDR2 (germline): SEHNR, FQNEAQ (reference sequence).

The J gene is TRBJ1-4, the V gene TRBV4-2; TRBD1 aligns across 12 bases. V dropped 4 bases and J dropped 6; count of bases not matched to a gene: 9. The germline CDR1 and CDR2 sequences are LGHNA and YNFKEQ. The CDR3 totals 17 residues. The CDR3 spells CASSPGTGGRKYEKLFF. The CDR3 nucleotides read TGTGCCAGCAGCCCCGGGACAGGGGGCCGGAAGTATGAAAAACTGTTTTTT.

The DNA for the CDR3 is TGTGCCAGCAGGGTGGGACAGGTCGAAACCTACACCTTC. Translation gives CASRVGQVETYTF. This chain connects TRBV5-4 to TRBJ1-2, with 8 nucleotides matching TRBD1. The CDR3 has 13 amino acids. Trimming cost V 5 bases and J 10 bases; bases outside gene matches: 10. Germline CDR1 reads SGHNT; CDR2 reads YYREEE (reference sequence).

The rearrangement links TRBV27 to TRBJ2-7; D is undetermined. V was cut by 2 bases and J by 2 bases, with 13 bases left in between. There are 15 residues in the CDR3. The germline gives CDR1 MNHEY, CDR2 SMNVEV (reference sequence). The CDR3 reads CASSLSGEPTYEQYF. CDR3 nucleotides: TGTGCCAGCAGTTTAAGTGGTGAACCAACCTACGAGCAGTACTTC.

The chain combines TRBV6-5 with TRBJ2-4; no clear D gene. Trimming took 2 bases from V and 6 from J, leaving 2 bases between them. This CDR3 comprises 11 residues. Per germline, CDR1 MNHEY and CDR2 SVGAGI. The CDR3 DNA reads TGTGCCAGCAGTTACGGAAACATTCAGTACTTC. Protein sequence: CASSYGNIQYF.

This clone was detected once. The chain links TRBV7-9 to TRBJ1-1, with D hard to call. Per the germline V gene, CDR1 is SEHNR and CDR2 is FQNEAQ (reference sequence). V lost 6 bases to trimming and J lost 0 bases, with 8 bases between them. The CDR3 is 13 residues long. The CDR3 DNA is TGTGCCAGCAGAATTACAGTGAACACTGAAGCTTTCTTT. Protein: CASRITVNTEAFF.

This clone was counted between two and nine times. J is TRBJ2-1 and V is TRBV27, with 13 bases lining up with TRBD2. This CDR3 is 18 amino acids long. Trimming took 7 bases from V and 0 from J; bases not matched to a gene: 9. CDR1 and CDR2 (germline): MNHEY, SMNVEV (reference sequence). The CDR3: CASIVTGTSGNSYNEQFF. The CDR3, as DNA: TGTGCCAGCATCGTGACCGGGACTAGCGGGAACTCCTACAATGAGCAGTTCTTC.

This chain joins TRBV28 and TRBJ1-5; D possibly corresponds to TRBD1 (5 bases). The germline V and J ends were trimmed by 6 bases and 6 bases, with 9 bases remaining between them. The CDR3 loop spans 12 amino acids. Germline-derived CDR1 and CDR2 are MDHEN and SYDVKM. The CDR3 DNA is TGTGCCAGCAGCCAGGGTTCTCAGCCCCAGCATTTT. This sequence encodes CASSQGSQPQHF.

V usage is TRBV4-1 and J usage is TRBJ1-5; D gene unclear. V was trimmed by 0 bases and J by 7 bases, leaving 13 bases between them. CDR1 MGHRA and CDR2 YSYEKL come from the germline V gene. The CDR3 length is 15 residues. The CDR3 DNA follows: TGCGCCAGCAGCCAAGATGCGTGGGGAGCCCAGCCCCAGCATTTT. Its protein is CASSQDAWGAQPQHF.

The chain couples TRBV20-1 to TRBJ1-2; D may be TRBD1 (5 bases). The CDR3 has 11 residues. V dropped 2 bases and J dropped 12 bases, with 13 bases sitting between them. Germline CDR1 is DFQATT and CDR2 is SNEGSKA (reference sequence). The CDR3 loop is CSARRPEGNTF. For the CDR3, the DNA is TGCAGTGCTAGAAGGCCGGAGGGGAACACCTTC.

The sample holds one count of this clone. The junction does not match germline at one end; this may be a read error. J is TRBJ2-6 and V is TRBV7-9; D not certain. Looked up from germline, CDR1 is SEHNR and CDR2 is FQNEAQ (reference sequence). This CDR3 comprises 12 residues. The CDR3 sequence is CASSLADVRGDF. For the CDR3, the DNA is TGTGCCAGCAGCTTAGCGGATGTACGTGGGGATTTC.

The CDR3 protein is CASSLGTTRDVDTIYF. As DNA, the CDR3 is TGTGCCAGCAGCTTGGGAACAACTCGGGACGTGGACACCATATATTTT. The chain recombines TRBV5-4 with TRBJ1-3; D is possibly TRBD1 (5 bases). CDR3 size: 16 residues. Trimming stripped 0 bases from V and 8 bases from J, with 18 bases between. Germline CDR1 reads SGHNT; CDR2 reads YYREEE (reference sequence).

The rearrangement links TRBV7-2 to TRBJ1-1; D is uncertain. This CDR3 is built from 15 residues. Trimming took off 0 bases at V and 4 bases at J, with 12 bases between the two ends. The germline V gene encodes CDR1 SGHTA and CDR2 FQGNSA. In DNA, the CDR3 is TGTGCCAGCAGCTTAGCTGGCTTCGGGTCCACTGAAGCTTTCTTT. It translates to CASSLAGFGSTEAFF.

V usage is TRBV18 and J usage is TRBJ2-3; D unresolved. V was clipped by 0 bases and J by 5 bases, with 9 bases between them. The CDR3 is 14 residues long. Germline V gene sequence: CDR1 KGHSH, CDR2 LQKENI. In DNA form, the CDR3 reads TGTGCCAGCTCACCACCGCCCACGGGAGATACGCAGTATTTT. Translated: CASSPPPTGDTQYF.

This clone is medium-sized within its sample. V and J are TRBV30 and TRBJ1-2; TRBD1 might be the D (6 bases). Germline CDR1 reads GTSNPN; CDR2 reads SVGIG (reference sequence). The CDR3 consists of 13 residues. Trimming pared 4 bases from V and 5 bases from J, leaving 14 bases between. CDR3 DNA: TGTGCCTGGAAACAGGGTATAGGGTATGGCTACACCTTC. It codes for CAWKQGIGYGYTF.

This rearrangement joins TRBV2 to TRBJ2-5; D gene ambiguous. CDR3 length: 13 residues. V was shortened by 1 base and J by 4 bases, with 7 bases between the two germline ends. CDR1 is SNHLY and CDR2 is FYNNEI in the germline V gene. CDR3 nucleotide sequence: TGTGCCAGCAGTGAAGGTAGTAGAGAGACCCAGTACTTC. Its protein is CASSEGSRETQYF.

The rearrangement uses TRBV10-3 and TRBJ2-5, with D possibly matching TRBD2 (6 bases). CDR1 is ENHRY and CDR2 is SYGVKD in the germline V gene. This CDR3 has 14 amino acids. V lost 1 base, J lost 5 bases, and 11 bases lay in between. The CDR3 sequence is CAISEFGGLETQYF. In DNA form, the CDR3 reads TGTGCCATCAGTGAGTTCGGGGGATTGGAGACCCAGTACTTC.

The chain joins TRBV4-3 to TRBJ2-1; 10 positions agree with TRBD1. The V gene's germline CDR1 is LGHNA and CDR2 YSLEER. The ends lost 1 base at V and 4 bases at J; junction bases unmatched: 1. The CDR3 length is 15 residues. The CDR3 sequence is CASSQGQGAYNEQFF. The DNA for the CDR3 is TGCGCCAGCAGCCAAGGACAGGGGGCATACAATGAGCAGTTCTTC.